This TCR beta chain emerged from a study of CD8+ T cells in alopecia areata. In the study overall: Twice daily, treated patients received 5 to 10 mg of oral tofacitinib. Broader study findings: Normal scalp showed lower clonality than lesional scalp, especially alopecia totalis/universalis.

V was cut by 4 bases and J by 7 bases, with 17 bases left in between. CDR1 and CDR2 (germline): SGHDT, YYEEEE. The CDR3 contains 14 residues. Sequencing used cDNA as its template, made by extracting RNA and reverse transcribing it. Sequencing used immunoSEQ multiplex PCR; TCRdb keeps in-frame clones, though not all of them. This sample has about 280,000 clones; 55% to 70% occur once, and the top ten carry over 1.5%. Described treatment: oral pan-JAK inhibitor, 5-10 mg twice daily. Sorting from PBMCs produced CD4+ and CD8+ T cells. A note on this clone: The antigen is unknown.

The sample here was CD4+ T cells sorted from blood, taken at week 24, from a patient treated with tofacitinib. The V gene is TRBV5-6, the J gene TRBJ1-2; D call uncertain. This TCR came from a human donor with alopecia areata. The CDR3 loop reads CASSPRVAGRGYTF. The CDR3 DNA reads as TGTGCCAGCAGCCCCAGAGTAGCCGGACGTGGCTACACCTTC.